A selection of T cell receptor beta chains follows, all from one sample in a study of blood T cell repertoires in COVID-19. Assay: immunoSEQ multiplex PCR; the TCRdb copy retains only in-frame clones and omits some. The sample carries over 150,000 clones, about 89% recorded once. The sequenced sample was peripheral blood. All receptors derive from a man aged 50-60 years with acute or convalescent COVID-19. Each CDR3 is given with its conserved first and last residue. Each record gives: V gene, J gene, CDR3 protein.

>TRBV5-1|TRBJ2-2
CASSVDPGPGELFF
>TRBV2|TRBJ1-3
CASSPQGLGGNTIYF
>TRBV11-3|TRBJ2-1
CASSLGGGGAYNEQFF
>TRBV6-5|TRBJ1-5
CASSFDRVGQPQHF
>TRBV10-3|TRBJ1-1
CAISVDRTNTEAFF
>TRBV27|TRBJ2-1
CASSFGQGHYNEQFF
>TRBV10-3|TRBJ1-6
CANRGQGDNSPLHF
>TRBV28|TRBJ1-1
CASSLYSEAFF
>TRBV5-5|TRBJ1-6
CASSPSGGVVNSPLHF
>TRBV5-6|TRBJ1-1
CASSHQGARGTEAFF
>TRBV9|TRBJ2-5
CASSVGLGEETQYF
>TRBV28|TRBJ1-4
CASSRDGTPTNEKLFF
>TRBV6-5|TRBJ1-1
CASSYFSGGRTEAFF
>TRBV19|TRBJ1-1
CASSKLTGAAADTEAFF
>TRBV5-4|TRBJ2-2
CASSLGTSGSVTGELFF
>TRBV6-2/TRBV6-3|TRBJ2-2
CASSYSVRDTDTGELFF
>TRBV29-1|TRBJ1-2
CSARTIYGYTF
>TRBV5-4|TRBJ2-7
CASSQRDLTYEQYF
>TRBV4-1|TRBJ2-5
CASSQYIAGGKAQETQYF
>TRBV18|TRBJ1-4
CASSELRTTNEKLFF
>TRBV7-2|TRBJ2-5
CASSPEVRPGETQYF
>TRBV24-1|TRBJ1-2
CATSDASGEGAYGYTF
>TRBV7-8|TRBJ1-4
CASSLERLRARSNEKLFF
>TRBV5-6|TRBJ1-2
CASSLDRYYGYTF
>TRBV7-2|TRBJ1-2
CASSQGWGGYGYTF
>TRBV29-1|TRBJ2-1
CSVEPPGQPSYNEQFF
>TRBV19|TRBJ2-1
CASSIRGAALNEQFF
>TRBV15|TRBJ2-1
CATSRVLRQGGDEQFF
>TRBV6-5|TRBJ2-2
CASSYQGQATGELFF
>TRBV15|TRBJ2-2
CATRWTGTNTGELFF
>TRBV28|TRBJ2-1
CASSLSGREGGDEQFF
>TRBV10-3|TRBJ2-2
CAISESRSGGGNTGELFF
>TRBV6-6|TRBJ2-1
CASSLLAGGTYNEQFF
>TRBV2|TRBJ2-4
CASSFETSGAAKNIQYF
>TRBV7-3|TRBJ1-1
CASSLGPANTEAFF
>TRBV7-8|TRBJ1-1
CASSPGSLTLYTEAFF
>TRBV27|TRBJ1-2
CASSFGDRGYGYTF
>TRBV18|TRBJ2-2
CASSPQRGSADAELFF
>TRBV27|TRBJ1-2
CASSFQGAYGYTF
>TRBV5-4|TRBJ2-2
CASSRDRGRGELFF
>TRBV7-2|TRBJ2-1
CASSLGGGRTYNEQFF
>TRBV6-5|TRBJ2-1
CASGSGTDYNEQFF
>TRBV19|TRBJ1-5
CASSPETDYSNQPQHF
>TRBV7-3|TRBJ1-1
CARRTAEAFF
>TRBV6-2/TRBV6-3|TRBJ1-1
CASSWTGVGTEAFF